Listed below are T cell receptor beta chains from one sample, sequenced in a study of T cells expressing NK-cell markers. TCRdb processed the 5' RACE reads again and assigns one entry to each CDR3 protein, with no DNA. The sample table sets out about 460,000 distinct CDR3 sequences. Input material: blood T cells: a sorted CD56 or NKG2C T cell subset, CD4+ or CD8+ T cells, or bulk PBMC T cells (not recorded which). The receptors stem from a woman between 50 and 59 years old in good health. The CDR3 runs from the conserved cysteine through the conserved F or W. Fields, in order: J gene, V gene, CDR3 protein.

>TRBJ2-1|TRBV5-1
CASRPGLESSYNEQFF
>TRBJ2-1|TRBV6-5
CASSKGLGDEQFF
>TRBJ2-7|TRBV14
CASSQDPRTSGGYEQYF
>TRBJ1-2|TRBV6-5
CATGQGYGYTF
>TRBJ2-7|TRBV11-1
CASSLQAGDYEQYF
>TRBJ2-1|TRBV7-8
CASSKRMAVEQFF
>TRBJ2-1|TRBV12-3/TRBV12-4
CASSLALAGGGNEQFF
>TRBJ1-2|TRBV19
CASSLQRARQGALGYGYTF
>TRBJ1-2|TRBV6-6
CASSYSRENGYTF
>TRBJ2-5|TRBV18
CASHGLAGESLQSTTQYF
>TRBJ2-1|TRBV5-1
CASSSGTSGRVGNEQFF
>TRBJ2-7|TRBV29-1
CSYSRGTGGLQYF
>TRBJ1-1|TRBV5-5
CASSRGGGVEAFF
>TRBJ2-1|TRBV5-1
CASSWTSGRLSYNEQFF
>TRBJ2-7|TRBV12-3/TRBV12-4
CASRKDGAWEQYF
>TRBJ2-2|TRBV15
CATSREGVTGELFF
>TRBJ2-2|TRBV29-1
CSGTVGTNTGELFF
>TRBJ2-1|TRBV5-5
CASSFGAGGYNEQFF
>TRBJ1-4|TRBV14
CASSQDGWNEKLFF
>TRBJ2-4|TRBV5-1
CASSSTLTGTGVLDIQYF
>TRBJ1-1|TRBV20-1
CSARGGHRNTEAFF
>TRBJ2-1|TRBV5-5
CASSLIGTSGRAWDGNEQFF
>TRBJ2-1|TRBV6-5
CASSLLAGVVDEQFF
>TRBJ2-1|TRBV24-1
CATARVGNEQFF
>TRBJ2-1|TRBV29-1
CSVRLGYNEQFF
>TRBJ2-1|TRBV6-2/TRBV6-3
CASSKPPALAQSNEQFF
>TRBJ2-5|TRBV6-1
CASRRPGTGGETQYF
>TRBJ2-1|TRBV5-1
CASTYNRGEYNEQFF
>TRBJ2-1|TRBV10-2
CASRLAGGPGGEQFF
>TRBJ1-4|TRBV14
CASSQVGQGGEKLFF
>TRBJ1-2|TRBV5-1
CASSPGGGNYGYTF
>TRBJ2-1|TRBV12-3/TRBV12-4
CASSGSGRSNEQFF
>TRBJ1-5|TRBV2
CASSTLSGQPQHF
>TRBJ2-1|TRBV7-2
CASSLALPPAGTEQFF
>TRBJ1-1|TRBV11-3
CASSSDVAEAFF
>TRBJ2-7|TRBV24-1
CATSDGGTLYEQYF
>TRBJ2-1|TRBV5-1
CASQQRLAGAMGEQFF
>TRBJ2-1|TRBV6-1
CASSERRRGTGGPHNEQFF
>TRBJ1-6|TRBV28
CASRRLIVSPLHF
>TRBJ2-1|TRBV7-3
CASSLGASENNEQFF
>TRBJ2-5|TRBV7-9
CASSPNNGSRETQYF
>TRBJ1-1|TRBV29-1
CSVGDFTEAFF
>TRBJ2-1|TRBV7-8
CASTNQLGYNNEQFF